This is a list of T cell receptor beta chains from one sample in a study of identical twins. In TCRdb, the 5' RACE reads were re-called with MiXCR into one record per CDR3 protein. The data hold 300,000 to 400,000 distinct CDR3 sequences, with roughly 10% observed a single time. The sample was naive T cells sorted from blood. Receptors originate from a woman between 50 and 59 years old in good health. Each CDR3 is given with its conserved first and last residue. A D gene is named only where the DNA matches it firmly. Rows give clone size only sometimes, using once, few, many, or a class for an expanded clone.

v_gene	d_gene	abundance	j_gene	CDR3nt	CDR3aa
TRBV6-2/TRBV6-3	TRBD2	.	TRBJ2-1	TGTGCCAGCAGTTACTCGGGCGGGAGGGCCGGTGAGCAGTTCTTC	CASSYSGGRAGEQFF
TRBV14	.	few	TRBJ2-5	TGTGCCAGCAGCCATTCCGCATGGGGGCAGACCCAGTACTTC	CASSHSAWGQTQYF
TRBV4-2	.	.	TRBJ2-7	TGTGCCAGCAGCGATAGCGGAAACTCCTACGAGCAGTACTTC	CASSDSGNSYEQYF
TRBV29-1	.	many	TRBJ1-2	TGCAGCGTTGAAGCAATACAGGGCGACGGTGGCTACACCTTC	CSVEAIQGDGGYTF
TRBV20-1	.	many	TRBJ2-1	TGCAGTGCTAGCTTTACAGGATACTACAATGAGCAGTTCTTC	CSASFTGYYNEQFF
TRBV12-3/TRBV12-4	.	.	TRBJ2-1	TGTGCCAGCAGCGTAGCTGGTGTTGATGAGCAGTTCTTC	CASSVAGVDEQFF
TRBV5-1	TRBD2	many	TRBJ2-1	TGCGCCAGCAGCTACCCTAGCGGGAGCTACAATGAGCAGTTCTTC	CASSYPSGSYNEQFF
TRBV7-9	TRBD2	few	TRBJ2-7	TGTGCCAGCAGCTTGCACGGGGGGGTCTACGAGCAGTACTTC	CASSLHGGVYEQYF
TRBV30	.	.	TRBJ2-1	TGTGCCTGGAGCGCCAGCAGATCGGGTGCGGGGCGGAGGAATGAGCAGTTCTTC	CAWSASRSGAGRRNEQFF
TRBV9	.	.	TRBJ1-5	TGTGCCAGCAGCGAAATGGACAGCGACAATCAGCCCCAGCATTTT	CASSEMDSDNQPQHF
TRBV20-1	.	few	TRBJ2-3	TGCAGTGTGGGGGAGGGCACAGATACGCAGTATTTT	CSVGEGTDTQYF
TRBV11-1	.	.	TRBJ2-7	TGTGCCAGCAGCTTAACTCGGAACAGGGTTCACGAGCAGTACTTC	CASSLTRNRVHEQYF
TRBV19	.	few	TRBJ1-1	TGTGCCAGTAGTATCACCCCCGGCGCAGGCACTGAAGCTTTCTTT	CASSITPGAGTEAFF
TRBV7-9	.	.	TRBJ2-5	TGTGCCAGCAGCTCGACAGAGACCCAAGAGACCCAGTACTTC	CASSSTETQETQYF
TRBV3-1	TRBD2	few	TRBJ2-5	TGTGCCACCGCTCGAGCGGGAGGGCCAGGAGAGACCCAGTACTTC	CATARAGGPGETQYF
TRBV9	.	.	TRBJ1-6	TGTGCCAGCAGCGTAGCGACAGGCTCAAATAATTCACCCCTCCACTTT	CASSVATGSNNSPLHF
TRBV7-9	TRBD2	few	TRBJ2-5	TGTGCCAGCAGTTTTGCCGGGACTACCCAAGAGACCCAGTACTTC	CASSFAGTTQETQYF
TRBV7-3	TRBD2	few	TRBJ2-1	TGTGCCAGCAGCCATAGCGGGAGAATTAGTTACGATGAGCAGTTCTTC	CASSHSGRISYDEQFF
TRBV11-2	TRBD2	many	TRBJ2-5	TGTGCCAGCTCTAGCGGCCTAAGGGAGACCCAGTACTTC	CASSSGLRETQYF
TRBV11-2	TRBD1	.	TRBJ1-1	TGTGCCAGCAGCTCCGACAGGGATCGGCGGGAAGCTTTCTTT	CASSSDRDRREAFF
TRBV7-6	TRBD1	.	TRBJ2-1	TGTGCCAGCAGCTTAGGCCACAGGGGGAGCTCCTACAATGAGCAGTTCTTC	CASSLGHRGSSYNEQFF
TRBV11-2	TRBD2	many	TRBJ2-3	TGTGCCAGCAGCTGGGGACTAGCGACAGATACGCAGTATTTT	CASSWGLATDTQYF
TRBV12-3/TRBV12-4	.	many	TRBJ2-6	TGTGCCAGCAGTTTTGGACAGAAACTTTCTGGGGCCAACGTCCTGACTTTC	CASSFGQKLSGANVLTF
TRBV5-1	.	many	TRBJ1-1	TGCGCCAGCAGCTTGATAGGGGGTAACGCTGAAGCTTTCTTT	CASSLIGGNAEAFF
TRBV20-1	TRBD2	.	TRBJ2-5	TGCAGTGCTACCGACCTCGGGACTACGAAAGAGACCCAGTACTTC	CSATDLGTTKETQYF
TRBV20-1	TRBD2	few	TRBJ2-3	TGCAGTGCTAAGACTAGCGGCACAGATACGCAGTATTTT	CSAKTSGTDTQYF
TRBV4-1	TRBD1	many	TRBJ1-3	TGCGCCAGCAGCCAAGTGTTGGCCACAGGGGATACTGGAAACACCATATATTTT	CASSQVLATGDTGNTIYF
TRBV20-1	.	.	TRBJ2-5	TGCAGTGCTAGAGATTTGAGGGGAGGAGAGACCCAGTACTTC	CSARDLRGGETQYF
TRBV20-1	TRBD1	.	TRBJ2-3	TGCAGTGCTACAGGACAGGCGGATACGCAGTATTTT	CSATGQADTQYF
TRBV12-3/TRBV12-4	.	.	TRBJ1-4	TGTGCCAGCAGTTTAGCGGGGCGCCTGTTTTTT	CASSLAGRLFF
TRBV29-1	TRBD2	many	TRBJ2-5	TGCAGCGTATCGAAGAGCGGGAGGGGAGAGACCCAGTACTTC	CSVSKSGRGETQYF
TRBV20-1	TRBD2	few	TRBJ2-3	TGCAGTGCTACGGTAGCGGGAGGCCTAGTCCATTACACAGATACGCAGTATTTT	CSATVAGGLVHYTDTQYF
TRBV5-1	TRBD2	many	TRBJ2-1	TGCGCCAGCAGCACCAGGACTAGCGGGACCAGCTCCTACAATGAGCAGTTCTTC	CASSTRTSGTSSYNEQFF
TRBV15	TRBD1	many	TRBJ2-1	TGTGCCACCAGCCACCGGGACAGGGTAAACAATGAGCAGTTCTTC	CATSHRDRVNNEQFF
TRBV4-1	.	few	TRBJ2-5	TGCGCCAGCAGCCAAACCGTTAACCAAGAGACCCAGTACTTC	CASSQTVNQETQYF
TRBV6-2/TRBV6-3	.	.	TRBJ2-6	TGTGCCAGCAGTAGGGACCACTCTGGGGCCAACGTCCTGACTTTC	CASSRDHSGANVLTF
TRBV14	.	.	TRBJ2-2	TGTGCCAGCAGCCACCGACTGGACTACTACACCGGGGAGCTGTTTTTT	CASSHRLDYYTGELFF
TRBV7-9	TRBD2	.	TRBJ2-1	TGTGCCAGCAGCTTAGCGGGACTAGGGTGGAGCAATGAGCAGTTCTTC	CASSLAGLGWSNEQFF
TRBV5-1	TRBD2	.	TRBJ2-1	TGCGCCAGTAGATCCCGGAGACTAGCGGGATACAATGAGCAGTTCTTC	CASRSRRLAGYNEQFF
TRBV5-1	.	few	TRBJ1-2	TGCGCCAGCAGCTTTGACGGGCTAAACTATGGCTACACCTTC	CASSFDGLNYGYTF